This TCR beta chain was sequenced in a study of blood T cell repertoires in COVID-19. About the study: Acute-phase and convalescent COVID-19 samples originated in the United States, Italy and Spain. From T cells, B-cell-depleted T cells, or PBMCs came the material, which was cDNA or gDNA.

Original methodology: The assay estimated nucleated cells by amplifying reference gene primers. TCRdb's copy holds only in-frame clones and misses some; the assay was immunoSEQ multiplex PCR. V and J calls and clone size are copied from that table; D and trimming were computed from the DNA. The sample has a few hundred thousand clones, roughly 84% seen once. Unmatched junction bases numbered 10, after V lost 6 bases and J lost 5 bases. From germline, CDR1 is SQVTM and CDR2 ANQGSEA. CDR3 length: 13 residues. Sample: peripheral blood. The V and J genes are TRBV29-1 and TRBJ2-7; 7 bases are shared with TRBD1. The receptor was derived from a woman aged 40 to 49 who had recovered from COVID-19. The CDR3 spells CSVPGKGGHEQYF. The CDR3 DNA reads TGCAGCGTCCCTGGGAAAGGGGGCCACGAGCAGTACTTC.